The TCR beta chain described here comes from a study of cytomegalovirus exposure and HLA in healthy donors. The study, taken as a whole, reports: Reportedly, HLA-A and HLA-B alleles of most subjects were accurately predicted from TCR beta. A later analysis reportedly found that, within productive TCRs, an Asian-associated ancestry cluster had fewer N-insertions than the mean observed across the roughly 700 donors.

Trimming cost V 5 bases and J 8 bases; bases outside gene matches: 7. The CDR3 length is 12 residues. Germline-derived CDR1 and CDR2 are GTSNPN and SVGIG (reference sequence). The donors gave bone marrow, and they were healthy. PCR was performed using 60 Vbeta and 13 Jbeta primers. TCRdb keeps only in-frame clones here, not all; method: immunoSEQ multiplex PCR. The profile shows roughly 100,000 clones, around 10% of them singletons. The sample holds a few counts of this clone. The target antigen is unknown. The sample taken for sequencing was PBMCs. This chain connects TRBV30 to TRBJ1-2, with 8 bases lining up with TRBD1. This receptor was identified in a man over 45 in good health and CMV-seropositive. The chain's CDR3 is CAWCRTGGGYTF. CDR3 nucleotides: TGTGCCTGGTGCCGAACAGGGGGAGGCTACACCTTC. The full variable domain, rest sourced from reference TRBV30 and TRBJ1-2, is SQTIHQWPATLVQPVGSPLSLECTVEGTSNPNLYWYRQAAGRGLQLLFYSVGIGQISSEVPQNLSASRPQDRQFILSSKKLLLSDSGFYLCAWCRTGGGYTFGSGTRLTVV.